This T cell receptor (beta chain) is from a study of blood T cells in healthy people across ages. Overall study: Through template switching, about one barcoded beta molecule was captured per two T cells, as measured in model experiments.

Study findings and constraints: Unknown CMV status may confound age-related changes in expanded clones.

Trimming shortened V by 3 bases and J by 2 bases, and 13 bases separated the two germline ends. This CDR3 has 15 residues. Germline-derived CDR1 and CDR2 are SGHTA and FQGTGA. Combining a sample-barcoded 5' primer with a J-beta primer mix, a second PCR ran for about 7 to 12 cycles. TCRdb re-derived calls from the 5' RACE reads in MiXCR, one entry per CDR3 protein. The sample holds roughly 1 million distinct CDR3 sequences, around 27% seen once. Worth noting for this clonotype: Its specificity is unknown.

The same data also went into a second study, on T cells of mothers and their children.

The gene calls are TRBV7-3 and TRBJ2-5; maybe TRBD2 (5 bases). The sequence derives from a girl aged 2-15 years in good health. Sample: blood. CDR3 residues: CASSFSDLAQETQYF. The CDR3 DNA reads as TGTGCCAGCAGCTTCTCGGACCTAGCTCAAGAGACCCAGTACTTC.